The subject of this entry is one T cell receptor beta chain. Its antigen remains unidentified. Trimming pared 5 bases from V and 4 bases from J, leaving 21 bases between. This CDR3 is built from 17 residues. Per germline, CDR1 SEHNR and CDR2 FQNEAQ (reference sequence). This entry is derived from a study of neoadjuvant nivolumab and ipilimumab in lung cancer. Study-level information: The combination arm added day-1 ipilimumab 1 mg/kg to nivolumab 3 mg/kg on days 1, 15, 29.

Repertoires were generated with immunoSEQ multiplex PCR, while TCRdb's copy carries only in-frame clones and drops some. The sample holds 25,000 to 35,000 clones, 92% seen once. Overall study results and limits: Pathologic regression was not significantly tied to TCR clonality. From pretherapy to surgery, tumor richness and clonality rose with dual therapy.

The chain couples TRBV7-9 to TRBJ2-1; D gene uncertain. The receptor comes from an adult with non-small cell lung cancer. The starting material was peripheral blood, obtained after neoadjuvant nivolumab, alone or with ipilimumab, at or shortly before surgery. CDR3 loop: CASSRAVGTSYYNEQFF. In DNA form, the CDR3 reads TGTGCCAGCAGCCGGGCCGTGGGAACCTCCTATTACAATGAGCAGTTCTTC.